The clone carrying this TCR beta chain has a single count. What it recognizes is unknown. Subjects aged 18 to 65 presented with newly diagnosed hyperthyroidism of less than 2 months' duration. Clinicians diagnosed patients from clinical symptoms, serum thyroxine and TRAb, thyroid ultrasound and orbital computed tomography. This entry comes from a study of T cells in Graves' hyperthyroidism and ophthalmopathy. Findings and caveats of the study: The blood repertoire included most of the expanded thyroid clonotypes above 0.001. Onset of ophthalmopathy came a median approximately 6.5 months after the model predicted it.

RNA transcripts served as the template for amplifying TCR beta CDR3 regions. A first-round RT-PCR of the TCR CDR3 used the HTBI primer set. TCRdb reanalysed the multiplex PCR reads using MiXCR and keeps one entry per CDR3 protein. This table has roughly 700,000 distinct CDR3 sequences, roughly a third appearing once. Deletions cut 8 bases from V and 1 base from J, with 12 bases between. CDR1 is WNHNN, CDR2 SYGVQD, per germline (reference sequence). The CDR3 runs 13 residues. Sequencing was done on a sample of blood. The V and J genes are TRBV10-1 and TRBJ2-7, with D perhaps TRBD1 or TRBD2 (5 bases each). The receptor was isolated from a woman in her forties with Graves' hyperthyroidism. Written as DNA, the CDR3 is TGCGCCAGCGGTCAGGGACCATCCTACGAGCAGTACTTC. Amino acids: CASGQGPSYEQYF.